This T cell receptor beta chain was recorded in a study of OX40 agonist ivuxolimab in advanced cancers. Broader study findings: Low normalized T-cell clonal expansion also characterized some of the nonresponders.

Assay: immunoSEQ multiplex PCR; the TCRdb copy retains only in-frame clones and omits some. This sample carries about 10,000 clones, over 65% of them seen once, and the ten largest clones take 20% to 25%. About this clone: Antigen: not known.

The length of the CDR3 is 15 residues. Germline CDR1 reads SGHAT; CDR2 reads FQNNGV. V dropped 0 bases and J dropped 0; count of bases not matched to a gene: 0. The sequence was collected from an adult with an advanced solid tumor such as melanoma, head and neck, liver or kidney cancer. J is TRBJ2-5 and V is TRBV11-2, with 8 positions matching TRBD2. The input for sequencing was CD4+ or CD8+ T cells sorted from blood, taken in a trial of the OX40 agonist ivuxolimab. CDR3 coding DNA: TGTGCCAGCAGCTTAGAACTAGCGGACCAAGAGACCCAGTACTTC. Protein sequence: CASSLELADQETQYF.